This TCR beta chain stems from a study of identical twins. Findings and limits, study-wide: The more abundant beta clonotypes in cord blood had fewer insertions, and memory repertoires did not show this.

To note about this clonotype: The antigen is not known.

A universal primer site was added by template switching, and unique molecular identifiers were carried by the cDNA. TCRdb reprocessed the 5' RACE reads via MiXCR and lists one record per CDR3 protein. This sample has about 530,000 distinct CDR3 sequences, with approximately 20% found just once. The V gene end was trimmed by 6 bases and the J gene end by 10 bases; junction bases not matched to a gene: 24. Looked up from germline, CDR1 is MDHEN and CDR2 is SYDVKM. This CDR3 is 18 amino acids long. These data were also filed under a second study, of yellow fever vaccine responses in identical twins.

The source of this sequence is a woman aged 18-29 years in good health. Specimen: CD4+ T cells sorted from blood. The chain links TRBV28 to TRBJ1-5; 7 bases map to TRBD1. The CDR3 region has the DNA TGTGCCAGCAGCAGCCGGGACAGTGGGGCGATATTCGGTCCCCCCCAGCATTTT. Residues: CASSSRDSGAIFGPPQHF.